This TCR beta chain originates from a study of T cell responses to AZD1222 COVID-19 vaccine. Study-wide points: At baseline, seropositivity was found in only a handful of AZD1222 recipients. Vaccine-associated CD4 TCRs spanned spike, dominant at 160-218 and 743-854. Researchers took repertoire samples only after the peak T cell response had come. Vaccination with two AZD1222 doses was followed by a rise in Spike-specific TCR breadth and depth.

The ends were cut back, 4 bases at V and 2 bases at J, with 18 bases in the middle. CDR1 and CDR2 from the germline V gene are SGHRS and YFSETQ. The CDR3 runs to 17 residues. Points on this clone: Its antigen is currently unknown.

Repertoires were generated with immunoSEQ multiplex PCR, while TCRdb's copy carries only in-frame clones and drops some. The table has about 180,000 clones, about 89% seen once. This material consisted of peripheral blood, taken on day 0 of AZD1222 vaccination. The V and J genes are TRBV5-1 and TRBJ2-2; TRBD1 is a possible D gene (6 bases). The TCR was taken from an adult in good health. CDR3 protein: CASSLDSTTINTGELFF. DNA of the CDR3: TGCGCCAGCAGCCTGGACAGCACCACCATCAACACCGGGGAGCTGTTTTTT. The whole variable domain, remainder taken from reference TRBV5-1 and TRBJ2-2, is KAGVTQTPRYLIKTRGQQVTLSCSPISGHRSVSWYQQTPGQGLQFLFEYFSETQRNKGNFPGRFSGRQFSNSRSEMNVSTLELGDSALYLCASSLDSTTINTGELFFGEGSRLTVL.